Reported below is one T cell receptor (beta chain). PCR employed 60 Vbeta and 13 Jbeta primers. The table came from immunoSEQ multiplex PCR; TCRdb's copy has only in-frame clones and leaves some out. The profile shows 130,000 or so clones, roughly 9.6% of them singletons. CDR1 and CDR2 from the germline V gene are SGHAT and FQDESV (reference sequence). V gave up 4 bases and J gave up 1 base, with 10 bases separating them. The CDR3 length is 14 residues. The sample is drawn from a study of cytomegalovirus exposure and HLA in healthy donors. J is TRBJ1-1 and V is TRBV11-1; maybe TRBD1 (5 bases). This TCR derives from a woman in her thirties or forties in good health and CMV-seropositive. Sequencing was performed on PBMCs. The CDR3 DNA is TGTGCCAGCAGCTCAGGGTGGCGGAACACTGAAGCTTTCTTT. Translated, it gives CASSSGWRNTEAFF.